One and the same sample provided the 9 T cell receptor beta chains below, sequenced in a study of blood T cell repertoires in COVID-19. Assay: immunoSEQ multiplex PCR; the TCRdb copy retains only in-frame clones and omits some. This sample has around 380,000 clones, with approximately 80% found just once. The sample taken for sequencing was peripheral blood. The receptors here all came from a human donor with acute or convalescent COVID-19. The donor label of this sample is uncertain.

The CDR3 DNA reads TGTGCCTGGAAGGAACAGCCAAGCTCCTACGAGCAGTACTTC. Translating gives CAWKEQPSSYEQYF. The chain carries TRBV30 and TRBJ2-7; D remains ambiguous. The CDR3 is 14 residues long. V lost 4 bases to trimming and J lost 0 bases, with 13 bases between them. The V gene's germline CDR1 is GTSNPN and CDR2 SVGIG (reference sequence).

The rearrangement links TRBV2 to TRBJ2-3; TRBD2 aligns across 8 bases. J lost 0 bases, V lost 5 bases, and 1 base had no gene match. The CDR3 length is 14 residues. The germline V gene encodes CDR1 SNHLY and CDR2 FYNNEI. The CDR3 loop is CASSPSGSTDTQYF. CDR3 coding DNA: TGTGCCAGCAGTCCTAGCGGGAGCACAGATACGCAGTATTTT.

The chain is built from TRBV5-1 and TRBJ1-1; 7 nucleotides line up with TRBD1. This CDR3 has 15 residues. Trimming cost V 3 bases and J 1 base; bases outside gene matches: 6. Germline-derived CDR1 and CDR2 are SGHRS and YFSETQ. The CDR3 reads CASSWVRGENTEAFF. CDR3 DNA: TGCGCCAGCAGCTGGGTCAGGGGGGAGAACACTGAAGCTTTCTTT.

The J gene is TRBJ2-3, the V gene TRBV18; D is unresolved. V lost 2 bases to trimming and J lost 0 bases, with 12 bases between them. This CDR3 has 16 residues. Per the germline V gene, CDR1 is KGHSH and CDR2 is LQKENI. The CDR3 nucleotides read TGTGCCAGCTCACCAATGTCACAGCTAAGCACAGATACGCAGTATTTT. This gives the protein CASSPMSQLSTDTQYF.

This clone was detected only once. The chain is built from TRBV29-1 and TRBJ2-3; 13 positions agree with TRBD2. The CDR3 is 16 residues long. The germline CDR1 and CDR2 sequences are SQVTM and ANQGSEA. The junction had 8 bases not matched to a gene; V was cut back by 2 bases and J by 6 bases. CDR3 DNA sequence: TGCAGCGTTGAACTGGGACTAGCGGGGAGACGGGATACGCAGTATTTT. It specifies CSVELGLAGRRDTQYF.

This clone was picked up a small number of times. The rearrangement links TRBV14 to TRBJ2-7; 8 bases are shared with TRBD2. Germline CDR1 SGHDN, CDR2 FVKESK. The CDR3 has 20 residues. V gave up 0 bases and J gave up 5 bases; unmatched junction bases: 21. The CDR3 DNA reads as TGTGCCAGCAGCCAAGATAGTGTCGGGTATGAGCGGGAGCCCTCGAACGAGCAGTACTTC. Protein sequence: CASSQDSVGYEREPSNEQYF.

The V and J genes are TRBV15 and TRBJ2-7; unclear D gene. Germline values: CDR1 LNHNV, CDR2 YYDKDF (reference sequence). The CDR3 covers 15 residues. The ends were cut back, 4 bases at V and 1 base at J, with 14 bases in the middle. As DNA, the CDR3 is TGTGCCACCAGCACGAATCCGGGTCCTTCCTACGAGCAGTACTTC. This codes for CATSTNPGPSYEQYF.

The chain uses TRBV5-8 and TRBJ2-7; no clear D. Germline loops: CDR1 SGHTS, CDR2 YDEGEE. This CDR3 region has 13 residues. Trimming cost V 2 bases and J 2 bases, with 8 bases left between them. The CDR3 loop reads CASSFYIAYEQYF. CDR3 DNA sequence: TGTGCCAGCAGCTTCTATATTGCCTACGAGCAGTACTTC. The full variable domain, in which reference TRBV5-8 and TRBJ2-7 provide the parts outside the CDR3, is EAGVTQSPTHLIKTRGQQATLRCSPISGHTSVYWYQQALGLGLQFLLWYDEGEERNRGNFPPRFSGRQFPNYSSELNVNALELEDSALYLCASSFYIAYEQYFGPGTRLTVT.

The rearrangement links TRBV5-8 to TRBJ2-3, with D possibly matching TRBD1 (6 bases). Germline loops: CDR1 SGHTS, CDR2 YDEGEE. V gave up 4 bases and J gave up 3 bases, with 18 bases separating them. This CDR3 contains 16 residues. The CDR3: CASSQERGQRTDTQYF. The CDR3, as DNA: TGTGCCAGCAGCCAGGAGAGAGGACAGCGGACAGATACGCAGTATTTT.